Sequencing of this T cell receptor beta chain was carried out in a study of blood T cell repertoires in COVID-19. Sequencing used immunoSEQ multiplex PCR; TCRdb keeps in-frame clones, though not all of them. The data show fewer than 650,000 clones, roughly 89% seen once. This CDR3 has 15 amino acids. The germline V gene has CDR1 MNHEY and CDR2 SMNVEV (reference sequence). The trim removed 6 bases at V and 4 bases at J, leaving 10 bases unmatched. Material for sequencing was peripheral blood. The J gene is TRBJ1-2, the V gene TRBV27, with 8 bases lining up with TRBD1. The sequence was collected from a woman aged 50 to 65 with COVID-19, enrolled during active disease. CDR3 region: CASSPTGEGVYGYTF. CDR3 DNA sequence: TGTGCCAGCAGCCCGACAGGGGAGGGGGTCTATGGCTACACCTTC.